These 18 T cell receptor beta chains were sequenced from one sample in a study of T cell clonality in common variable immunodeficiency. Profiling relied on immunoSEQ multiplex PCR, and the TCRdb table lists in-frame clones only, not all of them. The repertoire consists of about 35,000 clones, none detected only once. The sequencing input was peripheral blood mononuclear cells. The source is a person aged 18 to 70 in good health.

This clone was counted many times. The read is 3 residues too short to cover the CDR3 end, so that end is filled in from the germline J gene. The chain carries TRBV19 and TRBJ2-2, with TRBD2 matching over 7 bases. Per germline, CDR1 LNHDA and CDR2 SQIVND (reference sequence). With 1 base clipped from V and 7 bases from J, the junction kept 12 bases outside the gene matches. This CDR3 spans 17 amino acids. The sequenced part of the CDR3 DNA is TGTGCCAGTAGTATAGGACGGGCGAGCGGGACCGGCGGGGAG. Its translation: CASSIGRASGTGGE. The CDR3 in its entirety is CASSIGRASGTGGELFF.

A word on this clone: The CDR3 end lies 3 residues beyond the end of the read and is filled in from the germline J gene. The J gene is TRBJ1-1, the V gene TRBV30, with a weak D call TRBD1 (5 bases). Germline V gene lookup returns CDR1 GTSNPN and CDR2 SVGIG (reference sequence). The CDR3 consists of 13 residues. The V gene lost 4 bases and the J gene lost 0 bases, with 9 bases spanning the gap. The sequenced part of the CDR3 DNA is TGTGCCTGGAAAGACAGAGTGAACACTGAA. Its translation is CAWKDRVNTE. The complete CDR3 protein is CAWKDRVNTEAFF.

This clone was counted ten times or more. The read is 3 residues too short to cover the CDR3 end, so that end is filled in from the germline J gene. The rearrangement joins TRBV29-1 to TRBJ2-1, with D uncertain. CDR1 is SQVTM, CDR2 ANQGSEA, per germline. Between the trimmed V and J ends, which lost 6 bases and 4 bases, there was a span of 7 bases. CDR3 length: 11 amino acids. CDR3 loop: CSVLGYNEQFF. The CDR3 bases that were read are TGCAGCGTACTCGGGTACAATGAG.

This clone has ten or more counts. CDR3 DNA (partial): TGCAGCGTCGTTATACTAGCGGGAGATCTTCCCTACAATGAG. Translated: CSVVILAGDLPYNE. The entire CDR3 protein is CSVVILAGDLPYNEQFF. V and J are TRBV29-1 and TRBJ2-1, with 11 bases identical to TRBD2. The sequence runs out 3 residues before the end of the CDR3; the remainder is reconstructed from the germline J gene. Germline assignment: CDR1 SQVTM and CDR2 ANQGSEA. The CDR3 loop spans 17 amino acids. V dropped 6 bases and J dropped 2; count of bases not matched to a gene: 12.

This clone was counted many times. The CDR3 end is not reached by the read, which stops 3 residues before it; the germline J gene fills it in. The gene calls are TRBV6-1 and TRBJ1-5; 9 bases match TRBD1. The CDR3 is 18 residues long. CDR1 MNHNS and CDR2 SASEGT come from the germline V gene. V lost 2 bases to trimming and J lost 0 bases; unmatched junction nucleotides: 8. The CDR3 DNA, read in part, is TGTGCCAGCAGTGAAATGGGACAGGGACCCACTAGCAATCAGCCC. Its translation: CASSEMGQGPTSNQP. The full CDR3 is CASSEMGQGPTSNQPQHF.

The table lists this clone with many counts. Sequencing ends 3 residues short of the CDR3 end; the germline J gene provides the rest. The chain carries TRBV29-1 and TRBJ2-5, with 7 bases matching TRBD1. The ends lost 6 bases at V and 5 bases at J; junction bases unmatched: 12. The CDR3 spans 14 residues. CDR1 is SQVTM and CDR2 is ANQGSEA in the germline V gene. The sequenced CDR3 bases are TGCAGCGTCGGCGACAGGGCTGGTGTGGAGACC. This encodes CSVGDRAGVET. The entire CDR3 protein reads CSVGDRAGVETQYF. Full variable domain (missing parts from reference TRBV29-1 and TRBJ2-5): SAVISQKPSRDICQRGTSLTIQCQVDSQVTMMFWYRQQPGQSLTLIATANQGSEATYESGFVIDKFPISRPNLTFSTLTVSNMSPEDSSIYLCSVGDRAGVETQYFGPGTRLLVL.

This clone was recorded many times. The sequenced fragment ends 3 residues before the CDR3 boundary, so the rest is inferred from the germline J gene. The chain has TRBV20-1 and TRBJ2-1; 10 nucleotides match TRBD2. The trim removed 4 bases at V and 7 bases at J, leaving 7 bases unmatched. CDR1 DFQATT and CDR2 SNEGSKA come from the germline V gene (reference sequence). This CDR3 contains 14 residues. The CDR3 sequence is CSATKREGTNEQFF. Incomplete CDR3 DNA: TGCAGTGCTACGAAGCGGGAGGGCACAAATGAG.

This clone occurred many times. The read terminates 3 residues ahead of where the CDR3 ends, so the germline J gene completes it. The chain has TRBV7-3 and TRBJ2-1, with 7 nucleotides matching TRBD2. Unmatched junction bases numbered 17, after V lost 5 bases and J lost 7 bases. Germline CDR1 and CDR2: SGHTA and FQGTGA. CDR3 size: 17 residues. The CDR3 DNA, read in part, is TGTGCCAGCAGCCCCACGGCCGCTAGCGGCCTCTGGAATGAG. The encoded protein is CASSPTAASGLWNE. The CDR3, in full, reads CASSPTAASGLWNEQFF.

This clone has at least ten counts. With the read ending 3 residues before the CDR3 end, the germline J gene is used to fill in that end. The chain uses TRBV20-1 and TRBJ2-1, with 14 bases that match TRBD2. This CDR3 contains 16 residues. V gave up 1 base and J gave up 7 bases; unmatched junction bases: 6. Germline CDR1 reads DFQATT; CDR2 reads SNEGSKA (reference sequence). The part of the CDR3 DNA that was read is TGCAGTGCTAGAGCCGGGACTAGCGGGAGTTGGAATGAG. Its translation: CSARAGTSGSWNE. The full CDR3 reads CSARAGTSGSWNEQFF.

This clone is labeled as medium-sized (0.01 to 0.1%). The read stops 3 residues short of the end of the CDR3; the missing end is completed from the germline J gene. The V call is TRBV14, the J call TRBJ2-7; 7 nucleotides agree with TRBD1. The length of the CDR3 is 14 residues. Germline V gene sequence: CDR1 SGHDN, CDR2 FVKESK. The V segment lost 5 bases and the J segment 3 bases; nucleotides outside the gene matches: 7. The CDR3: CASSWGTDYYEQYF. Incomplete CDR3 DNA: TGTGCCAGCAGCTGGGGGACAGATTACTACGAG. Supplemented by reference TRBV14 and TRBJ2-7, the full variable domain reads EAGVTQFPSHSVIEKGQTVTLRCDPISGHDNLYWYRRVMGKEIKFLLHFVKESKQDESGMPNNRFLAERTGGTYSTLKVQPAELEDSGVYFCASSWGTDYYEQYFGPGTRLTVT.

On this clone: The read ends 3 residues shy of where the CDR3 ends; the end is completed using the germline J gene. V and J are TRBV7-8 and TRBJ2-4, with D tentatively TRBD1 (6 bases). Germline V gene data show CDR1 as SGHVS and CDR2 as FQNEAQ. The CDR3 is 13 residues long. CDR3 bases read: TGTGCCAGCAGCTTCCACAGGGCGGATGGT. It is translated as CASSFHRADG. The whole CDR3 region reads CASSFHRADGQYF.

For this clone: The DNA ends 3 residues before the CDR3 does, and the rest of the CDR3 is filled in from the germline J gene. The chain couples TRBV5-1 to TRBJ1-3; D might be TRBD1 (6 bases). The CDR3 has 14 amino acids. V shed 3 bases and J shed 1 base, with 8 bases lying between them. CDR1 and CDR2 (germline): SGHRS, YFSETQ. The DNA read from the CDR3 is TGCGCCAGCAGCTCCCAGGGGTCTGGAAACACC. Its translation is CASSSQGSGNT. The CDR3 in full is CASSSQGSGNTIYF.

This clone was observed many times. Read data end 3 residues before the CDR3 end; the end is taken from the germline J gene. The chain employs TRBV11-3 and TRBJ1-6, with TRBD1 matching over 8 bases. V lost 4 bases and J lost 9; bases outside the gene matches: 2. Germline assignment: CDR1 SGHNT and CDR2 YENEEA. This CDR3 comprises 13 residues. The covered CDR3 bases are TGTGCCAGCAGCTCCGACAGGGGTTCACCC. Encoded protein: CASSSDRGSP. The complete CDR3 sequence is CASSSDRGSPLHF.

This clone was counted at least ten times. The junction departs from the called germline gene at one end, perhaps through a read error. Read data end 3 residues before the CDR3 end; the end is taken from the germline J gene. The chain is built from TRBV9 and TRBJ1-3; D is unresolved. Germline V gene lookup returns CDR1 SGDLS and CDR2 YYNGEE. The length of the CDR3 is 15 residues. CDR3 DNA, as far as it was read: TGTGCCAGCAGCGTAGGGCGGATCTCTGGAAACACG. Amino acids: CASSVGRISGNT. The entire CDR3 is CASSVGRISGNTIYF.

This clone was observed a few times. The CDR3 goes on 3 residues after the read ends, and that part is filled in from the germline J gene. V is TRBV18 and J is TRBJ2-7; a possible D gene is TRBD2 (6 bases). Germline V gene data show CDR1 as KGHSH and CDR2 as LQKENI. V lost 8 bases to trimming and J lost 0 bases, with 23 bases between them. This CDR3 comprises 17 residues. The CDR3 bases that were read are TGTGCCAGCCCCCTGTCAGGGCTAGCGCGGAGCTCCTACGAG. This sequence encodes CASPLSGLARSSYE. The full-length CDR3 reads as CASPLSGLARSSYEQYF.

This clone was counted at least ten times. Read data end 3 residues before the CDR3 end; the end is taken from the germline J gene. This chain connects TRBV18 to TRBJ1-1; TRBD1 is a possible D gene (5 bases). CDR1 and CDR2 (germline): KGHSH, LQKENI. With 4 bases removed from V and 4 bases from J, the gap between germline ends came to 10 bases. This CDR3 spans 13 amino acids. CDR3 in amino acids: CASSQGSSTEAFF. The DNA read from the CDR3 is TGTGCCAGCTCACAGGGGTCCTCCACTGAA. Drawing the rest from reference TRBV18 and TRBJ1-1, the complete variable domain is NAGVMQNPRHLVRRRGQEARLRCSPMKGHSHVYWYRQLPEEGLKFMVYLQKENIIDESGMPKERFSAEFPKEGPSILRIQQVVRGDSAAYFCASSQGSSTEAFFGQGTRLTVV.

Ten or more counts support this clone. The read finishes 3 residues shy of the CDR3 end, and the germline J gene is used to complete it. The V gene is TRBV4-1, the J gene TRBJ1-2; D is undetermined. The CDR3 runs to 15 residues. Germline-derived CDR1 and CDR2 are MGHRA and YSYEKL. V was shortened by 0 bases and J by 2 bases, with 10 bases between the two germline ends. The CDR3 protein is CASSQDHTLNYGYTF. CDR3 bases read: TGCGCCAGCAGCCAAGATCACACCCTCAACTATGGC.

This clone was counted only a few times. The sequence runs out 3 residues before the end of the CDR3; the remainder is reconstructed from the germline J gene. V is TRBV7-9 and J is TRBJ2-2; D ambiguous. There are 14 residues in the CDR3. Looked up from germline, CDR1 is SEHNR and CDR2 is FQNEAQ (reference sequence). This CDR3 reads CASSSPLRNEKLFF. CDR3 DNA (partial): TGTGCCAGCAGCTCCCCCCTTAGAAATGAAAAG.